This T cell receptor (beta chain) was sequenced in a study of regulatory T cells in long-lasting Graves disease. Arm-PCR with iRepertoire HTBI primers amplified the CDR3 regions for these TCR beta libraries. TCRdb re-called the multiplex PCR reads through MiXCR, storing one row per CDR3 protein. The table records 310,000 or so distinct CDR3 sequences, 20% to 25% of them present only once. This clonotype was counted many times. As to time point: persistent/refractory GD, antithyroid drugs over 5 years with positive TRAb. RNA from PBMCs was the source of the TCR library. Graves' disease diagnosis used American Thyroid Association guidelines. The CDR3 is 19 amino acids. V was trimmed by 4 bases and J by 3 bases, leaving 28 bases between them. Germline-derived CDR1 and CDR2 are SGHRS and YFSETQ.

Here the sequenced sample was peripheral blood mononuclear cells (PBMCs), taken when the disease was refractory, from a patient treated with antithyroid drugs. The source is a female donor with Graves disease. The chain joins TRBV5-1 to TRBJ1-1; perhaps TRBD1 as D (6 bases). CDR3 protein: CASSPGRPLSVRQDTEAFF. CDR3 sequence (DNA): TGCGCCAGCAGCCCCGGTCGCCCCTTATCGGTCCGACAGGACACTGAAGCTTTCTTT.